The T cell receptor beta chain under discussion was sequenced for a study of cytomegalovirus exposure and HLA in healthy donors. Points from the study as a whole: TCR beta sequences numbering under 20,000 were associated with HLA alleles at 0.05 false discovery rate in a later analysis. Among the most significant clusters, several appeared linked to common viral pathogens in a later analysis. In vitro data verified three CMV-associated chains as specific for CMV antigens.

PCR was performed using 60 Vbeta and 13 Jbeta primers. The data were produced by immunoSEQ multiplex PCR, yet TCRdb's version contains in-frame clones alone and is incomplete. The sample carries over 80,000 clones, around 80% recorded once. Remarks on this clone: What it binds is not known.

Input material: PBMCs. The source of this sequence is a man aged 55 to 70 in good health and CMV-seropositive.

The CDR3 DNA sequence: TGTGCCAGCAGCTTAGCAGGGACTTGGGCCTACGAGCAGTACTTC. This sequence encodes CASSLAGTWAYEQYF. J is TRBJ2-7 and V is TRBV7-2; a weak D match, TRBD2 (6 bases). The V end was cut by 0 bases, the J end by 2 bases, with 11 bases between. The germline V gene encodes CDR1 SGHTA and CDR2 FQGNSA. The CDR3 length is 15 residues.